This record looks at one TCR beta chain sequence and its context. Then a second PCR, running about 7 to 11 cycles, was carried out with a sample-barcoded 5' primer and a J-beta primer mix. TCRdb re-called the 5' RACE reads through MiXCR, storing one row per CDR3 protein. The profile shows 550,000 to 750,000 distinct CDR3 sequences, more than 20% of them singletons. The record originates from a study of blood T cells in healthy people across ages. CDR1 and CDR2 (germline): SGHVS, FNYEAQ. The CDR3 is 18 amino acids. Trimming left V 5 bases short and J 0 bases short, with 20 bases between. The receptor was derived from a man between 65 and 80 years old in good health. Sequenced sample: blood. The chain uses TRBV7-6 and TRBJ2-1, with D perhaps TRBD2 (5 bases). The CDR3 is CASSPVLLMGASYNEQFF. The CDR3 coding sequence is TGTGCCAGCAGCCCGGTGCTCTTAATGGGAGCCTCCTACAATGAGCAGTTCTTC. The full variable domain, with the rest looked up from reference TRBV7-6 and TRBJ2-1, is GAGVSQSPRYKVTKRGQDVALRCDPISGHVSLYWYRQALGQGPEFLTYFNYEAQQDKSGLPNDRFSAERPEGSISTLTIQRTEQRDSAMYRCASSPVLLMGASYNEQFFGPGTRLTVL.